This T cell receptor (beta chain) originates from a study of blood T cell repertoires in COVID-19. Whole-study context: The cDNA or gDNA used as material had been derived from T cells, B-cell-depleted T cells, or PBMCs.

Recruited during active infection, patients (from Seattle) were subsequently followed longitudinally. Sequencing used immunoSEQ multiplex PCR; TCRdb keeps in-frame clones, though not all of them. The table records approximately 210,000 clones, 84% of them present only once. Material: peripheral blood. This TCR derives from a woman over 75 with COVID-19, enrolled during active disease.

For the CDR3, the DNA is TGTGCCAGCAGCACGGCAGGGGGTCTAACAGATACGCAGTATTTT. Amino acids: CASSTAGGLTDTQYF. The chain combines TRBV5-6 with TRBJ2-3; TRBD1 matches 7 bases. The trim removed 4 bases at V and 3 bases at J, leaving 8 bases unmatched. The CDR3 length is 15 residues. Germline V gene sequence: CDR1 SGHDT, CDR2 YYEEEE.